The rows below give T cell receptor beta chains drawn from one sample of a study of blood T cell repertoires in COVID-19. Profiled with immunoSEQ multiplex PCR; TCRdb holds only in-frame clones, not every one. The sample has about 160,000 clones; 75% to 90% are singletons. Input material: peripheral blood. These receptors were obtained from a man in his late teens or twenties with COVID-19, enrolled during active disease. CDR3s include the opening cysteine and the closing phenylalanine or tryptophan. D genes are given only for firm matches. A row's size may be missing; if present it is once, few, many or a size class.

.	15	TRBV7-9	TRBJ2-7	TRBD1	TGTGCCAGCAGCTCGCCGGGACAGAGACCCCACGAGCAGTACTTC	CASSSPGQRPHEQYF
.	15	TRBV28	TRBJ1-1	.	TGTGCCAGCAGCTCAATATCGTTCTCGGACACTGAAGCTTTCTTT	CASSSISFSDTEAFF
.	15	TRBV2	TRBJ1-2	.	TGTGCCAGCAGTGAATTCGGTCACTCCAGCGAGGGCTACACCTTC	CASSEFGHSSEGYTF
few	15	TRBV4-3	TRBJ1-4	.	TGCGCCAGCAGCCAAGGGGTGGGGCCTCGCGAAAAACTGCTTTTT	CASSQGVGPREKLLF
.	14	TRBV28	TRBJ2-7	TRBD1	TGTGCCAGCAGTTTATCACCGGGACAGGGGCCGCAGTACTTC	CASSLSPGQGPQYF
.	16	TRBV7-9	TRBJ2-7	TRBD2	TGTGCCAGCAGCCTCAATGCTAGCGGGGGGGAGGTCGAGCAGTACTTC	CASSLNASGGEVEQYF
.	14	TRBV5-4	TRBJ1-4	TRBD1	TGTGCCAGCAGCTTGGGGCAGGGGGCAGAAAAACTGTTTTTT	CASSLGQGAEKLFF
.	15	TRBV5-6	TRBJ1-3	.	TGTGCCAGCAGCTCATTCCCTTGGCCCGGAAACACCATATATTTT	CASSSFPWPGNTIYF
few	13	TRBV7-2	TRBJ1-2	.	TGTGCCAGCAGCTCCCTTACTAACTATGGCTACACCTTC	CASSSLTNYGYTF
.	15	TRBV19	TRBJ2-7	TRBD2	TGTGCCAGTAGTTGGCGACTAGCGGGAAGGAACGAGCAGTACTTC	CASSWRLAGRNEQYF
.	13	TRBV3-1/TRBV3-2	TRBJ2-7	.	TGTGCCAGCAGCCACAAGGAGACCTACGAGCAGTACTTC	CASSHKETYEQYF
.	14	TRBV6-5	TRBJ1-2	.	TGTGCCAGCAGACAAGGGGGGGGCGGCTATGGCTACACCTTC	CASRQGGGGYGYTF
once	18	TRBV5-8	TRBJ2-1	.	TGTGCCAGCAGCTCCATACTCCTTCTCGGGACACCCGGCAATGAGCAGTTCTTC	CASSSILLLGTPGNEQFF
once	19	TRBV4-2	TRBJ2-7	TRBD2	TGTGCCAGCAGCCAAAGTGCGGCTTACTCTAGCGGGTCTTCCTACGAGCAGTACTTC	CASSQSAAYSSGSSYEQYF
.	14	TRBV5-4	TRBJ2-1	.	TGTGCCAGCAGCTTGGGACAGTGGGGCGATGAGCAGTTCTTC	CASSLGQWGDEQFF
.	16	TRBV29-1	TRBJ2-6	TRBD1	TGCAGCGTTGTGACAGGGCCCCCCTCTGGGGCCAACGTCCTGACTTTC	CSVVTGPPSGANVLTF
.	14	TRBV13	TRBJ1-1	.	TGTGCCAGCAGCTTAATAGGGGCGAACACTGAAGCTTTCTTT	CASSLIGANTEAFF
.	13	TRBV15	TRBJ2-1	.	TGTGCCACCAGCGGGCAACTAGTAAATGAGCAGTTCTTC	CATSGQLVNEQFF
.	15	TRBV30	TRBJ2-5	.	TGTGCCTGGAGTGTAGACAGCGGAGGGGCAAAGACCCAGTACTTC	CAWSVDSGGAKTQYF
.	14	TRBV7-6	TRBJ2-5	.	TGTGCCAGCAGCCCACGGGGACTTCAAGAGACCCAGTACTTC	CASSPRGLQETQYF
once	14	TRBV7-2	TRBJ1-2	.	TGTGCCAGCAGCCCGAGGGGCGGGGTCTATGGCTACACCTTC	CASSPRGGVYGYTF
.	15	TRBV6-5	TRBJ2-1	.	TGTGCCAGCAGTTACAATGGCGGGTTCGACAATGAGCAGTTCTTC	CASSYNGGFDNEQFF
.	16	TRBV27	TRBJ2-5	.	TGTGCCAGCAGCCGCACCAGGGTAAGGTGGCGAGAGACCCAGTACTTC	CASSRTRVRWRETQYF
.	14	TRBV10-3	TRBJ1-1	TRBD1	TGTGCCATCAGTGCGGGGACAGATGGTGTGGAGGCTTTCTTT	CAISAGTDGVEAFF
.	17	TRBV7-2	TRBJ2-7	.	TGTGCCAGCAGCTTAGATAGCGGCAGAAGTGTTCACTACGAGCAGTACTTC	CASSLDSGRSVHYEQYF
.	14	TRBV5-4	TRBJ2-7	TRBD1	TGTGCCAGCAGCTCGGGACAGCGGTCCTACGAGCAGTACTTC	CASSSGQRSYEQYF